The 21 T cell receptor beta chains presented below share a single source sample, sequenced in a study of blood T cell repertoires in COVID-19. Profiled with immunoSEQ multiplex PCR; TCRdb holds only in-frame clones, not every one. The table records about 200,000 clones, about 88% of them present only once. The material sequenced was PBMCs or T cells enriched from blood (not recorded which). These receptors all come from a young woman who had been exposed to COVID-19.

This clone appeared once. The gene calls are TRBV5-4 and TRBJ2-7; TRBD1 agrees at 7 bases. The ends lost 3 bases at V and 0 bases at J; junction bases unmatched: 6. CDR3 length: 15 residues. Per germline, CDR1 SGHNT and CDR2 YYREEE (reference sequence). The CDR3, as DNA: TGTGCCAGCAGCTCCGGACAGGCCCTCTCCTACGAGCAGTACTTC. Translated: CASSSGQALSYEQYF.

The chain links TRBV24-1 to TRBJ2-5; 8 nucleotides line up with TRBD2. CDR3 length: 16 amino acids. The J segment lost 4 bases and the V segment lost 0 bases, leaving 6 bases of the junction unmatched. Germline CDR1 reads KGHDR; CDR2 reads SFDVKD. The CDR3: CATSDLPAGDTETQYF. Here the CDR3 DNA reads TGTGCCACCAGTGATTTGCCAGCGGGGGATACAGAGACCCAGTACTTC.

CDR3 protein: CASSQDEAGPLHF. CDR3 sequence (DNA): TGTGCCAGCAGCCAAGATGAGGCCGGGCCCCTCCACTTT. J is TRBJ1-6 and V is TRBV3-1 (or the pseudogene TRBV3-2); D gene ambiguous. Germline CDR1 and CDR2: LGHDT and YNNKEL (reference sequence). The V and J ends lost 0 bases and 13 bases respectively, with 10 bases between them. The length of the CDR3 is 13 residues.

The chain combines TRBV5-8 with TRBJ1-5, with TRBD1 matching over 9 bases. Trimming at V came to 5 bases and at J to 5 bases, leaving 8 bases not matched to a gene. The germline V gene has CDR1 SGHTS and CDR2 YDEGEE. The CDR3 totals 15 residues. The CDR3 here is CASRLDRGRDQPQHF. CDR3 sequence (DNA): TGTGCCAGCAGACTGGACAGGGGCAGGGATCAGCCCCAGCATTTT.

The gene calls are TRBV5-5 and TRBJ2-2, with 8 bases aligning to TRBD1. V gave up 4 bases and J gave up 4 bases; unmatched junction bases: 6. The germline CDR1 and CDR2 sequences are SGHKS and YYEKEE (reference sequence). The CDR3 consists of 15 residues. The CDR3 DNA sequence: TGTGCCAGCAGCATGACAGGGGTCGGCACCGGGGAGCTGTTTTTT. This translates into CASSMTGVGTGELFF.

The chain links TRBV6-5 to TRBJ1-3, with D unresolved. This CDR3 has 13 residues. Per germline, CDR1 MNHEY and CDR2 SVGAGI. Deletions cut 8 bases from V and 0 bases from J, with 8 bases between. The CDR3 loop reads CASRDISGNTIYF. In DNA form, the CDR3 reads TGTGCCAGCCGCGATATCTCTGGAAACACCATATATTTT.

The chain couples TRBV7-6 to TRBJ1-1; 12 nucleotides agree with TRBD1. Germline values: CDR1 SGHVS, CDR2 FNYEAQ. The CDR3 contains 18 residues. V was pared by 5 bases and J by 3 bases, with 13 bases of the junction left unmatched. Here the CDR3 reads CASSTPTGTGGQDTEAFF. The CDR3 nucleotides are TGTGCCAGCAGCACACCAACCGGGACAGGGGGCCAAGACACTGAAGCTTTCTTT.

This clone turned up a few times. V gene TRBV11-2 combines with J gene TRBJ1-2, with D unresolved. The CDR3 length is 13 residues. Trimming took off 5 bases at V and 6 bases at J, with 13 bases between the two ends. Germline CDR1 SGHAT, CDR2 FQNNGV. CDR3 sequence: CASSPSSGDGYTF. The DNA of the CDR3 is TGTGCCAGCAGCCCGAGTTCCGGGGATGGCTACACCTTC.

This rearrangement joins TRBV5-1 to TRBJ2-3, with 8 bases matching TRBD2. Losses at the gene ends were 5 bases for V and 1 base for J; bases not matched to a gene: 6. This CDR3 spans 15 amino acids. Per germline, CDR1 SGHRS and CDR2 YFSETQ. The chain's CDR3 is CASRRAGDGTDTQYF. Written as DNA, the CDR3 is TGCGCCAGCAGACGAGCGGGGGATGGCACAGATACGCAGTATTTT.

The V gene is TRBV5-4, the J gene TRBJ2-7; TRBD2 matches 9 bases. The CDR3 is 15 amino acids. Germline CDR1 and CDR2: SGHNT and YYREEE (reference sequence). With 4 bases clipped from V and 2 bases from J, the junction kept 7 bases outside the gene matches. The CDR3 sequence is CASSPHSGGTYEQYF. In DNA, the CDR3 is TGTGCCAGCAGCCCGCATAGCGGGGGTACCTACGAGCAGTACTTC.

The chain recombines TRBV6-5 with TRBJ1-4; 8 nucleotides align to TRBD1. The CDR3 has 13 amino acids. Losses at the gene ends were 6 bases for V and 5 bases for J; bases not matched to a gene: 2. Germline CDR1 reads MNHEY; CDR2 reads SVGAGI. CDR3 protein: CASSRTGNEKLFF. The CDR3 DNA is TGTGCCAGCAGCCGGACAGGGAATGAAAAACTGTTTTTT.

The chain carries TRBV9 and TRBJ2-1; perhaps TRBD1 as D (6 bases). The CDR3 spans 15 residues. Germline V gene lookup returns CDR1 SGDLS and CDR2 YYNGEE. The germline V and J ends were trimmed by 4 bases and 0 bases, with 11 bases remaining between them. The CDR3 nucleotides are TGTGCCAGCAGCACCTCGGACAGCTCCTACAATGAGCAGTTCTTC. Its translation: CASSTSDSSYNEQFF.

This sequence joins TRBV5-1 and TRBJ2-7; D unresolved. V was cut by 0 bases and J by 2 bases, with 6 bases left in between. This CDR3 region has 13 residues. Per germline, CDR1 SGHRS and CDR2 YFSETQ. CDR3 nucleotides: TGCGCCAGCAGCTTGGAGCCCCCCTACGAGCAGTACTTC. This codes for CASSLEPPYEQYF.

The CDR3 loop is CASSPTNTESAGNVDGYTF. CDR3 nucleotide sequence: TGTGCCAGCAGCCCAACGAATACAGAGTCCGCCGGTAATGTTGATGGCTACACCTTC. The chain couples TRBV16 to TRBJ1-2; D call uncertain. Deletions cut 4 bases from V and 6 bases from J, with 30 bases between. The germline CDR1 and CDR2 sequences are KGHSY and FQNENV. This CDR3 spans 19 amino acids.

The V and J genes are TRBV11-2 and TRBJ1-2; no firm D call. This CDR3 is built from 12 residues. The germline gives CDR1 SGHAT, CDR2 FQNNGV. V was cut by 0 bases and J by 4 bases, with 3 bases left in between. The CDR3 protein is CASSLDSYGYTF. The CDR3 coding sequence is TGTGCCAGCAGCTTAGACAGCTATGGCTACACCTTC.

The J gene is TRBJ1-6, the V gene TRBV18, with TRBD1 as a possible D gene (6 bases). CDR1 KGHSH and CDR2 LQKENI come from the germline V gene. V was pared by 3 bases and J by 7 bases, with 13 bases between. The CDR3 is 15 amino acids. Here the CDR3 DNA reads TGTGCCAGCTCACCGGAGGACAGTAGGAATTCACCCCTCCACTTT. It specifies CASSPEDSRNSPLHF.

This rearrangement joins TRBV6-1 to TRBJ1-1; D may be TRBD1 (5 bases). This CDR3 comprises 16 residues. Germline V CDR1 and CDR2: MNHNS, SASEGT. Trimming removed 0 bases at V and 1 base at J, with 12 bases between. The CDR3 loop is CASSEAWSGQNTEAFF. CDR3 nucleotide sequence: TGTGCCAGCAGTGAAGCCTGGTCAGGACAGAACACTGAAGCTTTCTTT.

The V call is TRBV10-3, the J call TRBJ2-1; a possible D gene is TRBD1 (6 bases). Per the germline V gene, CDR1 is ENHRY and CDR2 is SYGVKD. The CDR3 covers 15 residues. V was cut by 3 bases and J by 6 bases, with 15 bases left in between. CDR3 sequence reads: CAISDLGAVGNEQFF. Written as DNA, the CDR3 is TGTGCCATCAGTGATCTGGGGGCGGTGGGCAATGAGCAGTTCTTC.

The V and J genes are TRBV2 and TRBJ1-1; maybe TRBD1 (6 bases). Germline CDR1 and CDR2: SNHLY and FYNNEI. There are 13 residues in the CDR3. V lost 10 bases and J 1 base, leaving 13 bases between the germline ends. CDR3: CATVTGPNTEAFF. As DNA, the CDR3 is TGTGCCACCGTGACAGGACCGAACACTGAAGCTTTCTTT. The entire variable domain, with the rest obtained from reference TRBV2 and TRBJ1-1, is as follows: EPEVTQTPSHQVTQMGQEVILRCVPISNHLYFYWYRQILGQKVEFLVSFYNNEISEKSEIFDDQFSVERPDGSNFTLKIRSTKLEDSAMYFCATVTGPNTEAFFGQGTRLTVV.

V and J are TRBV19 and TRBJ1-5; no clear D gene. Germline loops: CDR1 LNHDA, CDR2 SQIVND (reference sequence). The V end lost 7 bases, the J end lost 5 bases, and 18 bases lay between the germline ends. The CDR3 covers 15 residues. The CDR3 loop is CASNGVGQNYQPQHF. The CDR3 DNA sequence: TGTGCCAGTAATGGCGTTGGGCAGAACTATCAGCCCCAGCATTTT.

This sequence joins TRBV5-1 and TRBJ1-3, with D maybe TRBD1 (5 bases). Germline V gene lookup returns CDR1 SGHRS and CDR2 YFSETQ. This CDR3 is built from 14 residues. V shed 4 bases and J shed 0 bases, with 8 bases lying between them. CDR3 nucleotide sequence: TGCGCCAGCAGCCAGGGAAACTCTGGAAACACCATATATTTT. Translating it yields CASSQGNSGNTIYF.